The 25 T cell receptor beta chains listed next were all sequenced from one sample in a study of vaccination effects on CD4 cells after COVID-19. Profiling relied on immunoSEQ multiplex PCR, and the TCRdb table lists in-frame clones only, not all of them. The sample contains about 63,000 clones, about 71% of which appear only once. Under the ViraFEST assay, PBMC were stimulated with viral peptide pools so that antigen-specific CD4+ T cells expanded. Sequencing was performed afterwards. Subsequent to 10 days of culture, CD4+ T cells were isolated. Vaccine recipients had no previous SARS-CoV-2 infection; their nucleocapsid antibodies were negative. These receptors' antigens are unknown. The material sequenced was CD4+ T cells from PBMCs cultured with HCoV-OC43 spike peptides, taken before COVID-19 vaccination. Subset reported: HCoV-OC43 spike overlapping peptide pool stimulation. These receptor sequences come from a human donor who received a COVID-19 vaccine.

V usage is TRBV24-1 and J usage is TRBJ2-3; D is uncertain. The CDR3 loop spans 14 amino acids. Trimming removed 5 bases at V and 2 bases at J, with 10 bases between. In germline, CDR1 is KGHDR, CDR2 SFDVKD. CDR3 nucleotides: TGTGCCACCAGTGTGACTTACCCCACAGATACGCAGTATTTT. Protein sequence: CATSVTYPTDTQYF.

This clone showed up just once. The CDR3 coding sequence is TGTGCCAGCCCCGGCTGGGTCAGCACAGATACGCAGTATTTT. Encoded protein: CASPGWVSTDTQYF. The chain is built from TRBV5-8 and TRBJ2-3; D gene uncertain. Trimming cost V 7 bases and J 0 bases, with 12 bases left between them. The CDR3 is 14 residues long. Germline CDR1 is SGHTS and CDR2 is YDEGEE.

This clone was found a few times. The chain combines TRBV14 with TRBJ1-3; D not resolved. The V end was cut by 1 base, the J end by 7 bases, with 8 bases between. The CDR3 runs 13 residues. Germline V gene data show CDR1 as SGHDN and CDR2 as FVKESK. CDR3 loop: CASSQGGGNTIYF. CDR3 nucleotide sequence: TGTGCCAGCAGCCAAGGTGGAGGCAACACCATATATTTT. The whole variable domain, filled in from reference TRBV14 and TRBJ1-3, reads EAGVTQFPSHSVIEKGQTVTLRCDPISGHDNLYWYRRVMGKEIKFLLHFVKESKQDESGMPNNRFLAERTGGTYSTLKVQPAELEDSGVYFCASSQGGGNTIYFGEGSWLTVV.

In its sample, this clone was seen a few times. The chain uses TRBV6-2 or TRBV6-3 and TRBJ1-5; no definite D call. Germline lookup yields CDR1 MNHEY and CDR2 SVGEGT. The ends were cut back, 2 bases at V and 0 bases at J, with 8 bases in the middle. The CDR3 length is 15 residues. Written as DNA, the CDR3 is TGTGCCAGCAGTTACGTTGGTCGTAGCAATCAGCCCCAGCATTTT. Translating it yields CASSYVGRSNQPQHF.

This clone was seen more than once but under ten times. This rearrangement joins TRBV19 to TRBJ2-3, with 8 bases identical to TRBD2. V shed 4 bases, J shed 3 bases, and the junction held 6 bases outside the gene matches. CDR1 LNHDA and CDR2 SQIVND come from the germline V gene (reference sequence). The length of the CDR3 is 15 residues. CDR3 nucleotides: TGTGCCAGTAGTACCCGTAGCGGGGTAACAGATACGCAGTATTTT. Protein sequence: CASSTRSGVTDTQYF.

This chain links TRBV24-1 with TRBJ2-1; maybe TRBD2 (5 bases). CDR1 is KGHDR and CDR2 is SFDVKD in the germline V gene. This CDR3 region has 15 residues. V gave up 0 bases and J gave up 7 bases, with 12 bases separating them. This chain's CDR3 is CATSDLGMTGNEQFF. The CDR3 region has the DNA TGTGCCACCAGTGATTTGGGGATGACGGGGAATGAGCAGTTCTTC.

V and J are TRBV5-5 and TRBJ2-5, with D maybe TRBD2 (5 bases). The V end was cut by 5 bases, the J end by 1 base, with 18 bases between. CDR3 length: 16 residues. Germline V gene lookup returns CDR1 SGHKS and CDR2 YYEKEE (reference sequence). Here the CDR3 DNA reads TGTGCCAGCAGTAGGGCCCGGGGTACGGGCCAAGAGACCCAGTACTTC. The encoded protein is CASSRARGTGQETQYF.

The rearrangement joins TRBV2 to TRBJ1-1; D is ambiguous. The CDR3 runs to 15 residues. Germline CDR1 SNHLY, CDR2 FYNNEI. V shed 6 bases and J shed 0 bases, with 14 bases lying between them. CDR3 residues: CASSPNELMNTEAFF. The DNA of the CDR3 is TGTGCCAGCAGCCCAAACGAGCTAATGAACACTGAAGCTTTCTTT.

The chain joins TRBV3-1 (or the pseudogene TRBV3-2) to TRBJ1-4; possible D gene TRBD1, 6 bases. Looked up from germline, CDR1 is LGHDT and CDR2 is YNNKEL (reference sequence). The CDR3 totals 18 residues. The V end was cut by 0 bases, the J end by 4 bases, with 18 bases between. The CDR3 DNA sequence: TGTGCCAGCAGCCAAGAAACGGGGACATTTGGCGGTAATGAAAAACTGTTTTTT. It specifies CASSQETGTFGGNEKLFF.

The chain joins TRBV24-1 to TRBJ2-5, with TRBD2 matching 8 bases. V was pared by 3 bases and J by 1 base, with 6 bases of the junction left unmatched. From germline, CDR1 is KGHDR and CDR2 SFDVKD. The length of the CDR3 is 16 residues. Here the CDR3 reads CATSDPAGDLQETQYF. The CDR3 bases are TGTGCCACCAGTGATCCAGCGGGGGACCTCCAAGAGACCCAGTACTTC.

CDR3 in amino acids: CASSWARGGRNTIYF. Written as DNA, the CDR3 is TGTGCCAGCAGTTGGGCCCGGGGGGGCCGAAACACCATATATTTT. This chain links TRBV6-5 with TRBJ1-3, with D tentatively TRBD1 (6 bases). The V and J ends lost 4 bases and 5 bases respectively, with 15 bases between them. In germline, CDR1 is MNHEY, CDR2 SVGAGI. The CDR3 consists of 15 residues.

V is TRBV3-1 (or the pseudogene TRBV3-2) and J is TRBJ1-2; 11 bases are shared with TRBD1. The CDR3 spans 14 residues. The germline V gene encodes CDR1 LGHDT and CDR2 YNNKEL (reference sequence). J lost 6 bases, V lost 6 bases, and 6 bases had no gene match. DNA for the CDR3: TGTGCCAGCAGTCGGGACAGGGGGTTCGATGGCTACACCTTC. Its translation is CASSRDRGFDGYTF.

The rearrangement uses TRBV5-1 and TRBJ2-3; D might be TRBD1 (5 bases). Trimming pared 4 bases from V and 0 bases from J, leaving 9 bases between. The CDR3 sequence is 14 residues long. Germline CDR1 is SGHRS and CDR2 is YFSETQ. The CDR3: CASSVTASTDTQYF. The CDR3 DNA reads TGCGCCAGCAGCGTGACAGCGAGCACAGATACGCAGTATTTT.

CDR3 amino acids: CATARSPGDRHTGELFF. The CDR3 DNA follows: TGTGCCACCGCTCGCTCTCCGGGGGACCGACACACCGGGGAGCTGTTTTTT. This chain connects TRBV24-1 to TRBJ2-2; D may be TRBD2 (6 bases). The V end was cut by 9 bases, the J end by 3 bases, with 22 bases between. The CDR3 length is 17 residues. Per germline, CDR1 KGHDR and CDR2 SFDVKD.

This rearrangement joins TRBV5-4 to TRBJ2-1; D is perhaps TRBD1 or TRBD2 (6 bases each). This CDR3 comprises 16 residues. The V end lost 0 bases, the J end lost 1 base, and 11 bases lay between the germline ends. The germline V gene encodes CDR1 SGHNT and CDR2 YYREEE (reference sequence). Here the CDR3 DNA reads TGTGCCAGCAGCTTGGCGGGGGCAAGGTCCTACAATGAGCAGTTCTTC. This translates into CASSLAGARSYNEQFF.

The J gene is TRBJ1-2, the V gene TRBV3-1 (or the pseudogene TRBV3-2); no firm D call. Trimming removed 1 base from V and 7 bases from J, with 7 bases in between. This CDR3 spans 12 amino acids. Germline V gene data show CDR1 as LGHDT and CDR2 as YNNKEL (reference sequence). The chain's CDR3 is CASSQVNGGYTF. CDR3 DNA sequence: TGTGCCAGCAGCCAAGTTAACGGTGGCTACACCTTC.

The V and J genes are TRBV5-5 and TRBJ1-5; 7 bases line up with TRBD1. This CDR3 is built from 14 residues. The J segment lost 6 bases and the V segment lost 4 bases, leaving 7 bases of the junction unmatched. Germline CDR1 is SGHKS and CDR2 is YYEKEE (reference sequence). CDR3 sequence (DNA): TGTGCCAGCAGCCGAACAGGGGACTCTCAGCCCCAGCATTTT. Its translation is CASSRTGDSQPQHF.

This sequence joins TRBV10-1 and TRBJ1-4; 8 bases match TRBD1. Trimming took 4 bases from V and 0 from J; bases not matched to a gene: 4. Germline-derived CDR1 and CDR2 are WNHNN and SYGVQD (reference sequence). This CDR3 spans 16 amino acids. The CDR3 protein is CASSAGQGTTNEKLFF. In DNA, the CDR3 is TGCGCCAGCAGTGCCGGACAGGGAACAACTAATGAAAAACTGTTTTTT.

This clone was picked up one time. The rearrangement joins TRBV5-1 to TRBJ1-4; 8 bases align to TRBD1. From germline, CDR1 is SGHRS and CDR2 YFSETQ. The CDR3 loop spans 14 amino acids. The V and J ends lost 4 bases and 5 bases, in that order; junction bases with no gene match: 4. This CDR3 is CASSLGQGNEKLFF. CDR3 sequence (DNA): TGCGCCAGCAGCCTCGGACAGGGAAATGAAAAACTGTTTTTT.

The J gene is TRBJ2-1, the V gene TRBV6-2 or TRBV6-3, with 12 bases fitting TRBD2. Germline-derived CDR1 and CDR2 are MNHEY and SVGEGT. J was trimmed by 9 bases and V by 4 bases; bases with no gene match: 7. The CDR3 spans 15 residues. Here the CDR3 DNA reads TGTGCCAGCAGTTCTACTGGACTAGCGGGGCTTGAGCAGTTCTTC. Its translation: CASSSTGLAGLEQFF.

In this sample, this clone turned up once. CDR3 bases: TGCAGTGCTTCGCACACTGAAGCTTTCTTT. It translates to CSASHTEAFF. V and J are TRBV20-1 and TRBJ1-1; D unresolved. Germline V CDR1 and CDR2: DFQATT, SNEGSKA (reference sequence). The V end lost 5 bases, the J end lost 3 bases, and 4 bases lay between the germline ends. The CDR3 has 10 amino acids.

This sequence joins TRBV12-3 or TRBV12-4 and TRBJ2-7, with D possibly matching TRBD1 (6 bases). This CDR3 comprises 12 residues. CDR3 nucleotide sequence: TGTGCCAGCAGTTTAGGAGGAAGAGACAGGACGGTC. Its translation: CASSLGGRDRTV.

The CDR3 loop reads CASSQDTGGNQPQHF. The CDR3 nucleotides read TGTGCCAGCAGCCAAGATACAGGTGGCAATCAGCCCCAGCATTTT. This chain uses TRBV3-1 (or the pseudogene TRBV3-2) with TRBJ1-5; weak D call: TRBD1 (5 bases). CDR1 LGHDT and CDR2 YNNKEL come from the germline V gene (reference sequence). There are 15 residues in the CDR3. V was shortened by 0 bases and J by 2 bases, with 8 bases between the two germline ends.

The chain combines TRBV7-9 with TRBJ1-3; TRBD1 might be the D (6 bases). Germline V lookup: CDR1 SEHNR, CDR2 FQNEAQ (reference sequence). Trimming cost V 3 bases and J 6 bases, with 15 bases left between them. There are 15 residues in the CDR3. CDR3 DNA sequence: TGTGCCAGCAGCTTCACAGGGATGCGGGTAAACACCATATATTTT. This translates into CASSFTGMRVNTIYF.

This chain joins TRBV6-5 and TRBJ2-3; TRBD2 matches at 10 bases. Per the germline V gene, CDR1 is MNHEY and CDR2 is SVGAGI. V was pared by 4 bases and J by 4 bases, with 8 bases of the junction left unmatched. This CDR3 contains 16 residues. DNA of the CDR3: TGTGCCAGCAGTTTCGGGAGCGGGGGGGTTCCAGATACGCAGTATTTT. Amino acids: CASSFGSGGVPDTQYF.